This TCR beta chain was recorded in a study of blood T cell dynamics during melanoma immunotherapy (dated by TCRdb to the early 2020s). For the study in its entirety: The patients had metastatic melanoma and were given first-line pembrolizumab or nivolumab plus ipilimumab as standard of care in the United Kingdom. Consecutive patients formed a training cohort, and a further independent group of patients from the same centre was pooled into an external validation set. To find early correlates of response, peripheral T cell receptor repertoires were profiled in metastatic melanoma patients before and after one cycle of checkpoint inhibitor therapy. Broader findings and caveats from the paper: The relatively small sample size was acknowledged as a potential limitation on generalization of the results. The study was unable to establish whether the T cell clones driving the repertoire changes were melanoma-specific or instead reflected general immune activation. Among sorted CD8+ subsets, TIE cells showed the highest similarity to cfDNA CDR3 sequences and the highest clonality, suggesting active turnover with convergence on dominant clones.

Concerning this clone: Its antigen is not yet known. No much larger clone is present one base from it, and per-base qualities are unavailable.

All DNA extracted from each sorted CD8+ T cell subset was loaded into the assay. The immunoSEQ TCRb Assay kit was used according to manufacturer instructions to amplify TCR beta CDR3 sequences from genomic DNA. The KAPA Library Quantification Kit for Illumina platforms was used to quantify pooled libraries by qPCR. Pooled libraries were sequenced on an Illumina NextSeq 500, clustered at roughly 0.55-1.1 pM. The original pipeline was this. The TCR data were analyzed using immunoSEQ ANALYZER and the R LymphoSeq package. A rearrangement efficiency score was calculated as productive divided by the sum of productive and non-productive CDR3 sequences. Clonality was measured with the Gini coefficient and diversity with the Renyi index at alpha=1, and both measures were compared pairwise between timepoints within each patient. Clonal relatedness used an edit distance of 3, and repertoire similarity used the Bhattacharyya coefficient, both computed in LymphoSeq. To classify response, a linear discriminant analysis based on week-3 changes in clonality and diversity was built using the R MASS and caret packages. The clones in this table, taken by TCRdb from immuneACCESS, are in-frame only. Not every clone is retained; where verified, under half of the shortfall comes from an unresolved V gene, and the cause of the rest is unknown. V and J calls and clone size are given by that table; D and trimming were obtained from the DNA. The sample table shows over 10,000 clones, and under 95% are seen once. Jointly, the top ten make up around 0.18% of the sample.

The time point tag for this specimen amounts to: pre-treatment baseline. Blood samples were taken before treatment (T0) and at week 3 (W3), following the first cycle of checkpoint blockade. Except for two patients with rapid clinical progression, response was assessed 12 weeks after the first infusion by RECIST 1.1; disease control meant complete response, partial response or stable disease. Patients were excluded for prior systemic cancer treatment, concomitant immunosuppressant therapy or synchronous other active malignancies. Sorted CD8+ memory and naive T cell subsets were sequenced at T0 and W3 from six patients, of whom three were progressing and three had disease control. Lymphoprep and SepMate tubes were used to isolate PBMC from blood, and red cell lysis was then performed. QIAamp DNA Blood Mini kits were used to extract DNA from PBMC and sorted T cell subsets. CD8+ T cell subsets were sorted live on a FACSAria III cytometer and then frozen prior to DNA extraction. Fresh PBMC intended for flow cytometry were kept at 4 degrees C in PBS containing approximately 1.8% fetal bovine serum and were analyzed within 24 hours.

From the cysteine through the phenylalanine, the CDR3 covers 17 amino acids. Just the 51-base CDR3 DNA is kept, in frame starting at base 1. CDR1 MDHEN and CDR2 SYDVKM are derived from the germline V gene. Relative to germline, V is missing 8 bases and J is missing 0 bases, with 12 bases of the junction outside any gene match. The rearrangement combines TRBV28 with TRBJ1-3, and TRBD1 matches 8 of the central bases. This material consisted of effector memory CD8+ T cells from blood, taken from a patient treated with checkpoint blockade. The TCR originated in a human donor with melanoma. The nucleotides are TGTGCCAGCGAACCAGGGACAGGATCCAGCTCTGGAAACACCATATATTTT. Its coded protein is CASEPGTGSSSGNTIYF.